This T cell receptor (beta chain) was recovered during a study of T cells after yellow fever vaccination. At the level of the study: When fractions had low cell numbers, they were prepared with SMART-Seq v4 Ultra Low Input.

General study results and limits: Post-booster repertoires again held most primary-vaccination clones (roughly 96% CD4, 75% to 90% CD8).

This clonotype was observed at least ten times. Its antigen is not identified. TCRdb re-called the 5' RACE reads through MiXCR, storing one row per CDR3 protein. The table lists around 150,000 distinct CDR3 sequences, around 7.2% of them singletons. Sequences were derived from CD4+ T cells sorted from PBMCs, sampled more than 4 days after the first yellow fever vaccination. The sequence derives from a man between 18 and 35 years old who received the YFV17D yellow fever vaccine.

CDR3 DNA: TGCAGTGCTCCTCTGGAGGACAGCACAGATACGCAGTATTTT. Amino acids: CSAPLEDSTDTQYF. V is TRBV20-1 and J is TRBJ2-3; D perhaps matches TRBD2 (5 bases). Between the trimmed V and J ends, which lost 5 bases and 0 bases, there was a span of 12 bases. The CDR3 contains 14 residues. Germline CDR1 and CDR2: DFQATT and SNEGSKA (reference sequence).